Below, one T cell receptor beta chain is given with its context. These data originate in a study of control samples from healthy donors and cancer patients. Germline CDR1 MNHEY, CDR2 SMNVEV (reference sequence). Trimming left V 7 bases short and J 1 base short, with 26 bases between. The CDR3 consists of 19 residues. Assay: immunoSEQ multiplex PCR; the TCRdb copy retains only in-frame clones and omits some. The sample gives approximately 100,000 clones, more than 85% of which show up once; approximately 7.8% is in the top ten. This receptor was obtained from a man aged 25-45 years in good health. The specimen sequenced was blood. The chain has TRBV27 and TRBJ1-5, with a possible D match to TRBD1 (5 bases). Here the CDR3 DNA reads TGTGCCAGCACAACCCTGGGAGGGGCCCTGGGGGGAAGCAATCAGCCCCAGCATTTT. It specifies CASTTLGGALGGSNQPQHF.